This entry describes one T cell receptor (beta chain). This sample is drawn from a study of shared T cell receptors in the human thymus. Libraries were prepared by immunoSEQ multiplex PCR; TCRdb keeps only in-frame clonotypes and omits some of them. The table lists 720,000 or so clones, 70% to 90% of them singletons. The germline CDR1 and CDR2 sequences are SGHDN and FVKESK. The ends were cut back, 0 bases at V and 7 bases at J, with 7 bases in the middle. The CDR3 loop spans 13 amino acids. The sample also formed part of further work on human thymus T cells. That source adds: Resections that were taken during corrective heart surgery supplied the thymus tissue. Thymic and blood repertoires showed apparently biased V and J gene usage. As related research reported, thymic repertoires overlapped highly among unrelated individuals.

The receptor was isolated from a girl under two years old with a congenital heart defect. Material for sequencing was thymocytes. The V gene is TRBV14, the J gene TRBJ1-5; no clear D. The CDR3 region has the DNA TGTGCCAGCAGCCAAGATGCAGAACAGCCCCAGCATTTT. Translated, it gives CASSQDAEQPQHF.